This entry lists 24 T cell receptor beta chains sequenced from one sample in a study of shared clonotypes between healthy human individuals. Naive CD8 populations comprised CD45RO-negative cells positively selected for CCR7, excluding terminally differentiated effector memory CD45RA+ cells. Assay used: immunoSEQ multiplex PCR; TCRdb lists only in-frame clones, some missing. This sample has around 2.1 million clones, with just over 90% found just once. Sample: naive CD8+ T cells from PBMCs. The receptors come from a man in his late teens or twenties in good health. Some clones in this sample may be carry-over from other donors' samples.

This clone was counted a few times. This chain joins TRBV19 and TRBJ2-1, with D possibly being TRBD1 or TRBD2 (6 bases each). Germline loops: CDR1 LNHDA, CDR2 SQIVND (reference sequence). V shed 6 bases and J shed 8 bases, with 26 bases lying between them. This CDR3 region has 17 residues. The CDR3 bases are TGTGCCAGTAGGGCGGTAACACGGATTGAGGGGGGCTATGAGCAGTTCTTC. Encoded protein: CASRAVTRIEGGYEQFF.

CDR3 amino acids: CASSLGYSGANVLTF. CDR3 DNA sequence: TGTGCCAGCAGCTTAGGGTACTCTGGGGCCAACGTCCTGACTTTC. The chain employs TRBV28 and TRBJ2-6; D not certain. V dropped 6 bases and J dropped 0 bases, with 9 bases sitting between them. CDR3 length equals 15 residues. Germline V gene data show CDR1 as MDHEN and CDR2 as SYDVKM.

The V call is TRBV5-1, the J call TRBJ2-7; TRBD2 matches 8 bases. Losses at the gene ends were 2 bases for V and 1 base for J; bases not matched to a gene: 5. This CDR3 spans 15 amino acids. Germline V gene sequence: CDR1 SGHRS, CDR2 YFSETQ. Here the CDR3 reads CASSFAAGASYEQYF. The CDR3 nucleotides read TGCGCCAGCAGCTTTGCAGCGGGGGCATCCTACGAGCAGTACTTC.

The chain couples TRBV9 to TRBJ2-2, with no clear D. There are 14 residues in the CDR3. V lost 1 base and J 6 bases, leaving 10 bases between the germline ends. The germline V gene has CDR1 SGDLS and CDR2 YYNGEE. The CDR3 DNA is TGTGCCAGCAGCGTAACAATCTACTCCGGGGAGCTGTTTTTT. Encoded protein: CASSVTIYSGELFF.

The rearrangement joins TRBV27 to TRBJ2-3, with 7 bases lining up with TRBD2. The CDR3 sequence is 14 residues long. The V segment lost 6 bases and the J segment 4 bases; nucleotides outside the gene matches: 7. Germline CDR1 reads MNHEY; CDR2 reads SMNVEV (reference sequence). The CDR3 is CASSKLGGPDTQYF. CDR3 DNA sequence: TGTGCCAGCAGCAAACTGGGAGGGCCAGATACGCAGTATTTT.

The chain joins TRBV27 to TRBJ1-2; D perhaps matches TRBD1 (5 bases). Germline CDR1 and CDR2: MNHEY and SMNVEV (reference sequence). V was clipped by 6 bases and J by 6 bases, with 17 bases between them. The CDR3 sequence is 14 residues long. The CDR3 region has the DNA TGTGCCAGCAGATGGGGGGGACGCCTAAATGGCTACACCTTC. This translates into CASRWGGRLNGYTF.

The chain recombines TRBV9 with TRBJ1-2, with D possibly matching TRBD1 (6 bases). The CDR3 contains 14 residues. CDR1 SGDLS and CDR2 YYNGEE come from the germline V gene. Trimming shortened V by 1 base and J by 7 bases, and 14 bases separated the two germline ends. The CDR3 coding sequence is TGTGCCAGCAGCGTATACGACAGGAAAGGTGGCTACACCTTC. This encodes CASSVYDRKGGYTF.

The sample holds one count of this clone. This chain joins TRBV28 and TRBJ1-4; weak D call: TRBD1 (6 bases). Trimming removed 8 bases at V and 8 bases at J, with 15 bases between. CDR1 is MDHEN and CDR2 is SYDVKM in the germline V gene. The CDR3 spans 13 residues. This chain's CDR3 is CASLGGVGEKLFF. The CDR3 bases are TGTGCCAGCTTAGGGGGGGTAGGGGAAAAACTGTTTTTT.

The V gene is TRBV27, the J gene TRBJ2-1; the D is unclear. The germline V gene encodes CDR1 MNHEY and CDR2 SMNVEV (reference sequence). The CDR3 length is 12 residues. V shed 4 bases and J shed 10 bases, with 11 bases lying between them. CDR3 nucleotide sequence: TGTGCCAGCAGTTCCGCTCGAGGAGAGCAGTTCTTC. Its translation: CASSSARGEQFF.

Of note for this clone: This specimen includes other DNA sequences encoding the same CDR3. The CDR3 nucleotides read TGTGCCACCAGCTTCGGACAGGGCTACGAGCAGTACTTC. It encodes CATSFGQGYEQYF. The chain has TRBV15 and TRBJ2-7, with TRBD1 matching 8 bases. CDR1 LNHNV and CDR2 YYDKDF come from the germline V gene (reference sequence). Unmatched junction bases numbered 3, after V lost 5 bases and J lost 3 bases. There are 13 residues in the CDR3.

The rearrangement joins TRBV7-3 to TRBJ2-1, with TRBD2 matching over 9 bases. V shed 5 bases, J shed 2 bases, and the junction held 16 bases outside the gene matches. Germline V gene sequence: CDR1 SGHTA, CDR2 FQGTGA. This CDR3 has 19 amino acids. This CDR3 is CASSQDPGREGLPYNEQFF. In DNA form, the CDR3 reads TGTGCCAGCAGCCAGGACCCGGGGCGGGAGGGCCTCCCCTACAATGAGCAGTTCTTC. The full variable domain, in which reference TRBV7-3 and TRBJ2-1 provide the parts outside the CDR3, is GAGVSQTPSNKVTEKGKYVELRCDPISGHTALYWYRQSLGQGPEFLIYFQGTGAADDSGLPNDRFFAVRPEGSVSTLKIQRTERGDSAVYLCASSQDPGREGLPYNEQFFGPGTRLTVL.

The chain employs TRBV7-9 and TRBJ2-5, with D perhaps matching TRBD2 (5 bases). The V end lost 5 bases, the J end lost 5 bases, and 21 bases lay between the germline ends. Looked up from germline, CDR1 is SEHNR and CDR2 is FQNEAQ (reference sequence). The CDR3 length is 16 residues. For the CDR3, the DNA is TGTGCCAGCAGCCCCCAGCCTGCAGCGGTTGGTGAGACCCAGTACTTC. It yields the protein CASSPQPAAVGETQYF. Combining the CDR3 with reference TRBV7-9 and TRBJ2-5 gives the whole variable domain DTGVSQNPRHKITKRGQNVTFRCDPISEHNRLYWYRQTLGQGPEFLTYFQNEAQLEKSRLLSDRFSAERPKGSFSTLEIQRTEQGDSAMYLCASSPQPAAVGETQYFGPGTRLLVL.

Written as DNA, the CDR3 is TGCGCCAGCAGCCAAGAGGCGCTGGCGGGAGTGCGGAATGAGCAGTTCTTC. As protein: CASSQEALAGVRNEQFF. The chain carries TRBV4-1 and TRBJ2-1; 7 positions agree with TRBD2. The CDR3 has 17 amino acids. Trimming at V came to 0 bases and at J to 7 bases, leaving 12 bases not matched to a gene. Germline V gene data show CDR1 as MGHRA and CDR2 as YSYEKL.

The rearrangement uses TRBV27 and TRBJ2-3, with TRBD2 matching over 7 bases. The CDR3 contains 17 residues. CDR1 is MNHEY and CDR2 is SMNVEV in the germline V gene (reference sequence). The ends lost 6 bases at V and 0 bases at J; junction bases unmatched: 12. CDR3 coding DNA: TGTGCCAGCAGGCCGGTCTCTGACGGGGGGAGCACAGATACGCAGTATTTT. Its translation is CASRPVSDGGSTDTQYF.

The J gene is TRBJ1-1, the V gene TRBV25-1; 9 bases align to TRBD1. V was clipped by 4 bases and J by 6 bases; unmatched bases: 12. Looked up from germline, CDR1 is MGHDK and CDR2 is SYGVNS. The CDR3 loop spans 16 amino acids. CDR3 region: CASSGPWDREGPEAFF. CDR3 coding DNA: TGTGCCAGCAGTGGGCCTTGGGACAGGGAAGGTCCTGAAGCTTTCTTT. The complete variable domain, with remaining parts taken from reference TRBV25-1 and TRBJ1-1, reads EADIYQTPRYLVIGTGKKITLECSQTMGHDKMYWYQQDPGMELHLIHYSYGVNSTEKGDLSSESTVSRIRTEHFPLTLESARPSHTSQYLCASSGPWDREGPEAFFGQGTRLTVV.

The V gene is TRBV11-2, the J gene TRBJ2-1; TRBD2 might be the D (6 bases). The germline V gene encodes CDR1 SGHAT and CDR2 FQNNGV. The CDR3 is made up of 13 amino acids. Trimming stripped 5 bases from V and 6 bases from J, with 11 bases between. The CDR3 protein is CASSLGLINEQFF. The CDR3 bases are TGTGCCAGCAGCCTCGGACTAATCAATGAGCAGTTCTTC.

This clone was recorded only once. The V and J genes are TRBV6-1 and TRBJ2-7; D uncertain. V was shortened by 5 bases and J by 6 bases, with 11 bases between the two germline ends. Germline V gene data show CDR1 as MNHNS and CDR2 as SASEGT. The CDR3 covers 12 residues. The DNA of the CDR3 is TGTGCCAGCAGTTATCACCGCCGCGAGCAGTACTTC. Translating it yields CASSYHRREQYF.

The chain employs TRBV5-1 and TRBJ2-3, with D possibly being TRBD2 (5 bases). The CDR3 is 15 residues long. Germline V gene sequence: CDR1 SGHRS, CDR2 YFSETQ. V lost 3 bases, J lost 2 bases, and 13 bases lay in between. The CDR3 loop reads CASSSTKTITDTQYF. CDR3 DNA: TGCGCCAGCAGCTCAACAAAGACTATCACAGATACGCAGTATTTT.

The V call is TRBV9, the J call TRBJ1-2, with 10 positions matching TRBD1. The CDR3 runs 15 residues. Losses at the gene ends were 0 bases for V and 7 bases for J; bases not matched to a gene: 6. Germline-derived CDR1 and CDR2 are SGDLS and YYNGEE. CDR3 nucleotide sequence: TGTGCCAGCAGCGTAGGGACAGGGGGACTTGCTGGCTACACCTTC. As protein: CASSVGTGGLAGYTF. Combining the CDR3 with reference TRBV9 and TRBJ1-2 gives the whole variable domain DSGVTQTPKHLITATGQRVTLRCSPRSGDLSVYWYQQSLDQGLQFLIQYYNGEERAKGNILERFSAQQFPDLHSELNLSSLELGDSALYFCASSVGTGGLAGYTFGSGTRLTVV.

The chain joins TRBV13 to TRBJ2-1, with 11 bases aligning to TRBD2. The V segment lost 0 bases and the J segment 9 bases; nucleotides outside the gene matches: 10. This CDR3 contains 17 residues. Germline V gives CDR1 PRHDT, CDR2 FYEKMQ (reference sequence). This CDR3 is CASSLGATSGKGGEQFF. DNA for the CDR3: TGTGCCAGCAGCTTAGGGGCGACTAGCGGGAAAGGGGGTGAGCAGTTCTTC.

The rearrangement joins TRBV10-2 to TRBJ2-7; weak D call: TRBD2 (6 bases). V was trimmed by 6 bases and J by 6 bases, leaving 24 bases between them. CDR3 length: 16 residues. Germline V CDR1 and CDR2: WSHSY, SAAADI. The CDR3 coding sequence is TGCGCCAGCAGACCGACCTTAGCCGGGAGTCAGGGCGAGCAGTACTTC. It encodes CASRPTLAGSQGEQYF.

The chain is built from TRBV28 and TRBJ1-1; D not resolved. Germline V gene lookup returns CDR1 MDHEN and CDR2 SYDVKM. The V end was cut by 4 bases, the J end by 1 base, with 10 bases between. The CDR3 runs 14 residues. CDR3 sequence: CASSWEVTNTEAFF. CDR3 nucleotide sequence: TGTGCCAGCAGTTGGGAGGTTACGAACACTGAAGCTTTCTTT.

The chain has TRBV5-6 and TRBJ2-1, with 7 positions matching TRBD2. The germline CDR1 and CDR2 sequences are SGHDT and YYEEEE. V shed 4 bases, J shed 10 bases, and the junction held 17 bases outside the gene matches. The length of the CDR3 is 16 residues. The CDR3 reads CASSPRGAGRFREQFF. Written as DNA, the CDR3 is TGTGCCAGCAGCCCCCGAGGAGCGGGGAGATTTAGGGAGCAGTTCTTC.

The rearrangement links TRBV7-9 to TRBJ2-2, with D perhaps matching TRBD2 (5 bases). Germline-derived CDR1 and CDR2 are SEHNR and FQNEAQ (reference sequence). The CDR3 is 16 residues long. The V and J ends lost 2 bases and 0 bases respectively, with 10 bases between them. The chain's CDR3 is CASSLLAGTNTGELFF. CDR3 nucleotides: TGTGCCAGCAGCTTATTGGCCGGGACGAACACCGGGGAGCTGTTTTTT.